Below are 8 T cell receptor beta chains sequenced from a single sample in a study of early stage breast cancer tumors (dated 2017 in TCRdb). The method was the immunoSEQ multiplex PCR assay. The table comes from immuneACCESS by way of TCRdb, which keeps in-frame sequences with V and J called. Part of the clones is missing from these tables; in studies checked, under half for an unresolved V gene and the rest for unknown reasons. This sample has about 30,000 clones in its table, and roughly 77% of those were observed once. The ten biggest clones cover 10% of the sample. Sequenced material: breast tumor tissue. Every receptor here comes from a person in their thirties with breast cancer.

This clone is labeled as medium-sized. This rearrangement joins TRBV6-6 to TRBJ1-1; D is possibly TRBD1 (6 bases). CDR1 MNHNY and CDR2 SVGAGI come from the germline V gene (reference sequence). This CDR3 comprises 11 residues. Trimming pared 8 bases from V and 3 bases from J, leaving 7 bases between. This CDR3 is CASGGHTEAFF. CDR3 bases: TGTGCCAGCGGGGGGCACACTGAAGCTTTCTTT.

CDR3 amino acids: CAWSPGTGGNQPQHF. The CDR3 DNA reads as TGTGCCTGGAGCCCAGGGACAGGGGGCAATCAGCCCCAGCATTTT. The chain has TRBV30 and TRBJ1-5, with 10 bases that match TRBD1. Germline-derived CDR1 and CDR2 are GTSNPN and SVGIG (reference sequence). The trim removed 3 bases at V and 2 bases at J, leaving 4 bases unmatched. This CDR3 has 15 amino acids.

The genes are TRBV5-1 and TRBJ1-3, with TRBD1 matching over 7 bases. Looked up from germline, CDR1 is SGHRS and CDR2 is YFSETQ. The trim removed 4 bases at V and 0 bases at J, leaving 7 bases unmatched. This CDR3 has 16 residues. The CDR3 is CASSPDRPNSGNTIYF. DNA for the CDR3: TGCGCCAGCAGCCCGGACAGGCCCAACTCTGGAAACACCATATATTTT.

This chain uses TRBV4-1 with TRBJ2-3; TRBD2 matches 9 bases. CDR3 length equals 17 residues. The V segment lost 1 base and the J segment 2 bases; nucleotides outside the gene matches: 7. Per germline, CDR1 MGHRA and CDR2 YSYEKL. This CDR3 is CASSQGTLAGFTDTQYF. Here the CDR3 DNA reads TGCGCCAGCAGCCAAGGGACCCTAGCGGGATTCACAGATACGCAGTATTTT.

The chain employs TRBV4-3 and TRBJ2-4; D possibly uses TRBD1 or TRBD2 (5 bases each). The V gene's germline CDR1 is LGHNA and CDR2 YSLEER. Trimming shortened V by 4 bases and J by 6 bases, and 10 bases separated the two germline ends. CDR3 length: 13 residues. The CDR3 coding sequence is TGCGCCAGCAGCCTTGGGGGTTCAAACATTCAGTACTTC. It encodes CASSLGGSNIQYF.

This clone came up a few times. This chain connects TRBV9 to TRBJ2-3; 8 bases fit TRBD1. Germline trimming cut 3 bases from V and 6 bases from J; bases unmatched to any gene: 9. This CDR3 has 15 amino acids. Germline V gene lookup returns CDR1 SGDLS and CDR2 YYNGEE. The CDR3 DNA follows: TGTGCCAGCAGCGAGAGGACAGGGCATATGGATACGCAGTATTTT. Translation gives CASSERTGHMDTQYF.

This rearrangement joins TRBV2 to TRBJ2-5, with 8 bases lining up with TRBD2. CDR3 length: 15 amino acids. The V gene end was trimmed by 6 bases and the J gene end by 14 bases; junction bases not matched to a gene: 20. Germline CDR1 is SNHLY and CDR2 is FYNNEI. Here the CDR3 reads CASRAGGLSLSSGYF. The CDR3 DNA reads TGTGCCAGCAGGGCGGGGGGACTATCCCTCTCCTCGGGATACTTC. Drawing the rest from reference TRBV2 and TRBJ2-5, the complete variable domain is EPEVTQTPSHQVTQMGQEVILRCVPISNHLYFYWYRQILGQKVEFLVSFYNNEISEKSEIFDDQFSVERPDGSNFTLKIRSTKLEDSAMYFCASRAGGLSLSSGYFGPGTRLLVL.

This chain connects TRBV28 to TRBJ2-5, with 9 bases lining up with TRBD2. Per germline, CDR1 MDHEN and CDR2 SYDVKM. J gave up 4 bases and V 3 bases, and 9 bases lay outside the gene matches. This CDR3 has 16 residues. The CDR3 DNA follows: TGTGCCAGCAGTTTCTCTCGGGGTAGCGGGGGAGAGACCCAGTACTTC. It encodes CASSFSRGSGGETQYF.